This TCR beta chain stems from a study of T-cell reconstitution after alpha-beta-depleted transplantation in children. TCRbeta library construction was performed incorporating unique molecular identifiers. Each CDR3 protein gets one entry after TCRdb re-called the PCR reads with MiXCR. The sample carries hundreds of thousands of distinct CDR3 sequences, around 16% recorded once. This CDR3 comprises 14 residues. Germline V gene lookup returns CDR1 DFQATT and CDR2 SNEGSKA (reference sequence). V shed 4 bases, J shed 4 bases, and the junction held 7 bases outside the gene matches. The sequencing used PBMCs from the stem cell graft donor, collected from the stem cell graft. This sequence originates from a human donor who donated a stem cell graft to a child with acute myeloid leukemia. The chain employs TRBV20-1 and TRBJ2-3, with 8 bases aligning to TRBD2. The CDR3 coding sequence is TGCAGTGCTACTACCGGCGGGGGGCCAGATACGCAGTATTTT. Protein: CSATTGGGPDTQYF.